These 26 T cell receptor beta chains were sequenced from one sample in a study of T-cell memory formation after mild COVID-19. TCRdb re-analysed the 5' RACE reads in MiXCR, keeping a single row per CDR3 protein. This sample has about 55,000 distinct CDR3 sequences, with over 7.5% found just once. Sequenced sample: PBMCs or a T cell subset sorted from them (not recorded which). These receptors were obtained from a man between 18 and 29 years old who had mild COVID-19 (a few samples of this study predate the infection). Cell type and time point are not known.

This chain uses TRBV24-1 with TRBJ2-5, with 8 nucleotides matching TRBD2. The CDR3 runs to 16 residues. The germline gives CDR1 KGHDR, CDR2 SFDVKD. V gave up 9 bases and J gave up 4 bases; unmatched junction bases: 15. CDR3 loop: CATSPHGAGGVETQYF. The CDR3 DNA reads TGTGCCACCTCGCCCCACGGGGCGGGGGGTGTAGAGACCCAGTACTTC.

This clonotype was seen only a few times. The chain has TRBV5-1 and TRBJ2-3, with a possible D match to TRBD1 (6 bases). Trimming took off 7 bases at V and 1 base at J, with 19 bases between the two ends. Germline CDR1 and CDR2: SGHRS and YFSETQ. The CDR3 contains 16 residues. The chain's CDR3 is CASSGRTTGRTDTQYF. CDR3 DNA: TGCGCCAGCTCTGGGAGAACGACAGGCCGCACAGATACGCAGTATTTT.

In this sample, this clonotype turned up a few times. The CDR3 nucleotides are TGTGCCAGCAGTGAAGCGGGGGGCTCCTACAATGAGCAGTTCTTC. Protein sequence: CASSEAGGSYNEQFF. This chain links TRBV6-4 with TRBJ2-1; 9 bases are a match to TRBD2. The CDR3 has 15 amino acids. Losses at the gene ends were 3 bases for V and 0 bases for J; bases not matched to a gene: 0. CDR1 and CDR2 from the germline V gene are MRHNA and SNTAGT.

This clonotype has at least ten counts. The chain employs TRBV4-2 and TRBJ2-2, with D unclear. CDR3 length: 13 residues. Trimming took 3 bases from V and 6 from J, leaving 8 bases between them. CDR1 is LGHNA, CDR2 YNFKEQ, per germline. The CDR3 spells CASSQVSAGELFF. CDR3 bases: TGTGCCAGCAGCCAGGTTTCGGCCGGGGAGCTGTTTTTT.

This clonotype was seen only a few times. The gene calls are TRBV29-1 and TRBJ1-1, with D uncertain. The CDR3 length is 13 residues. CDR1 is SQVTM, CDR2 ANQGSEA, per germline. Trimming left V 4 bases short and J 1 base short, with 10 bases between. CDR3 bases: TGCAGCGTTGTCAACTGGGGGAACACTGAAGCTTTCTTT. Its protein is CSVVNWGNTEAFF. Complete variable domain (other parts from reference TRBV29-1 and TRBJ1-1): SAVISQKPSRDICQRGTSLTIQCQVDSQVTMMFWYRQQPGQSLTLIATANQGSEATYESGFVIDKFPISRPNLTFSTLTVSNMSPEDSSIYLCSVVNWGNTEAFFGQGTRLTVV.

This clonotype was recorded at least ten times. This chain links TRBV7-2 with TRBJ2-7, with D perhaps TRBD1 (6 bases). The CDR3 is 13 residues long. V was trimmed by 3 bases and J by 2 bases, leaving 8 bases between them. From germline, CDR1 is SGHTA and CDR2 FQGNSA. CDR3 region: CASSLGATYEQYF. The CDR3 nucleotides are TGTGCCAGCAGCTTGGGGGCTACCTACGAGCAGTACTTC.

This clonotype was observed many times. V is TRBV12-3 or TRBV12-4 and J is TRBJ1-1, with D possibly TRBD1 on 5 matching bases. The V end lost 8 bases, the J end lost 5 bases, and 15 bases lay between the germline ends. The CDR3 runs 13 residues. The CDR3 sequence: CASGAQGQTEAFF. The CDR3 nucleotides read TGTGCCAGCGGGGCCCAGGGTCAGACTGAAGCTTTCTTT.

This clonotype appeared a few times. The V and J genes are TRBV5-8 and TRBJ2-7; 7 positions match TRBD1. Trimming at V came to 7 bases and at J to 0 bases, leaving 10 bases not matched to a gene. The CDR3 contains 15 residues. In germline, CDR1 is SGHTS, CDR2 YDEGEE. The CDR3 is CASGLEDRPSYEQYF. In DNA, the CDR3 is TGTGCCAGCGGCCTTGAGGACAGGCCCTCCTACGAGCAGTACTTC.

This clonotype was seen a few times. The chain recombines TRBV30 with TRBJ2-3, with no clear D. Germline loops: CDR1 GTSNPN, CDR2 SVGIG (reference sequence). The CDR3 runs 13 residues. V shed 2 bases and J shed 0 bases, with 6 bases lying between them. The CDR3 sequence: CAWSYTSTDTQYF. In nucleotides, the CDR3 is TGTGCCTGGAGTTATACTAGCACAGATACGCAGTATTTT. Full variable domain (outside the CDR3, taken from reference TRBV30 and TRBJ2-3): SQTIHQWPATLVQPVGSPLSLECTVEGTSNPNLYWYRQAAGRGLQLLFYSVGIGQISSEVPQNLSASRPQDRQFILSSKKLLLSDSGFYLCAWSYTSTDTQYFGPGTRLTVL.

This clonotype showed up just a few times. J is TRBJ2-5 and V is TRBV5-1; D remains ambiguous. The CDR3 runs 14 residues. Trimming pared 1 base from V and 7 bases from J, leaving 14 bases between. The germline V gene encodes CDR1 SGHRS and CDR2 YFSETQ. The CDR3 loop is CASSLSFELSTQYF. The CDR3 nucleotides are TGCGCCAGCAGCTTGAGTTTTGAACTATCGACCCAGTACTTC.

The chain employs TRBV29-1 and TRBJ2-7, with D perhaps TRBD1 (6 bases). From germline, CDR1 is SQVTM and CDR2 ANQGSEA. The CDR3 has 12 amino acids. Trimming removed 6 bases from V and 2 bases from J, with 11 bases in between. As DNA, the CDR3 is TGCAGCGTGTCTACAGGGACCTACGAGCAGTACGTC. Amino acid sequence: CSVSTGTYEQYV.

This clonotype was seen many times. V is TRBV6-1 and J is TRBJ2-1; TRBD1 is a possible D gene (5 bases). Between the trimmed V and J ends, which lost 2 bases and 7 bases, there was a span of 15 bases. The length of the CDR3 is 15 residues. Germline CDR1 is MNHNS and CDR2 is SASEGT. The CDR3 here is CASSEWGSIGNEQFF. CDR3 DNA: TGTGCCAGCAGTGAATGGGGCAGTATTGGGAATGAGCAGTTCTTC.

This clonotype was detected ten times or more. V is TRBV7-3 and J is TRBJ2-5; D is tentatively TRBD1 or TRBD2 (5 bases each). The germline gives CDR1 SGHTA, CDR2 FQGTGA. V lost 3 bases, J lost 5 bases, and 19 bases lay in between. The CDR3 spans 16 residues. The CDR3 nucleotides read TGTGCCAGCAGCTTGGGGGTAACACCCCAACTGGAGACCCAGTACTTC. Its protein product is CASSLGVTPQLETQYF.

This clonotype was detected ten times or more. This sequence joins TRBV18 and TRBJ2-7; 11 bases line up with TRBD2. The ends lost 6 bases at V and 0 bases at J; junction bases unmatched: 1. The CDR3 sequence is 14 residues long. Germline assignment: CDR1 KGHSH and CDR2 LQKENI. Here the CDR3 reads CASSGTSGSYEQYF. In DNA form, the CDR3 reads TGTGCCAGCTCTGGGACTAGCGGCTCCTACGAGCAGTACTTC.

A few counts support this clonotype. The gene calls are TRBV20-1 and TRBJ2-7; D call uncertain. This CDR3 comprises 12 residues. Germline values: CDR1 DFQATT, CDR2 SNEGSKA (reference sequence). In DNA form, the CDR3 reads TGCAGCACTGGAATGTTAAATGGCGAGCAGTACGTC. Its protein is CSTGMLNGEQYV.

This clonotype showed up just a few times. V is TRBV11-3 and J is TRBJ2-3; D is perhaps TRBD1 (6 bases). V lost 5 bases and J lost 2, with 14 bases in between. This CDR3 is built from 15 residues. Germline V gene sequence: CDR1 SGHNT, CDR2 YENEEA. This CDR3 reads CASSPGGRITDTQYF. In DNA, the CDR3 is TGTGCCAGCAGCCCTGGGGGCCGAATCACAGATACGCAGTATTTT.

This clonotype was detected many times. V is TRBV20-1 and J is TRBJ2-1; the match to TRBD2 covers 9 bases. Unmatched junction bases numbered 6, after V lost 3 bases and J lost 6 bases. The CDR3 consists of 14 residues. From germline, CDR1 is DFQATT and CDR2 SNEGSKA (reference sequence). The CDR3 here is CSASSSGDLNEQFF. The CDR3 DNA reads as TGCAGTGCTAGCTCTAGCGGGGACCTCAATGAGCAGTTCTTC.

This clonotype was seen a few times. The V call is TRBV29-1, the J call TRBJ1-2; D call uncertain. V was cut by 0 bases and J by 9 bases, with 11 bases left in between. CDR1 and CDR2 (germline): SQVTM, ANQGSEA. There are 12 residues in the CDR3. This CDR3 is CSVEEVVRSYTF. The CDR3 nucleotides are TGCAGCGTTGAAGAGGTCGTCAGGAGCTACACCTTC.

The J gene is TRBJ1-5, the V gene TRBV7-2; a possible D gene is TRBD1 (6 bases). V lost 3 bases to trimming and J lost 4 bases, with 13 bases between them. The CDR3 loop spans 15 amino acids. Germline V gene sequence: CDR1 SGHTA, CDR2 FQGNSA. DNA for the CDR3: TGTGCCAGCAGCTTTTCCGGGGGCGGAAATCAGCCCCAGCATTTT. Its translation is CASSFSGGGNQPQHF.

The table lists this clonotype with a few counts. The rearrangement joins TRBV6-2 or TRBV6-3 to TRBJ2-7; D is undetermined. Germline V gene lookup returns CDR1 MNHEY and CDR2 SVGEGT. The CDR3 totals 12 residues. Trimming cost V 5 bases and J 3 bases, with 8 bases left between them. CDR3 region: CASSDPSYEQYF. CDR3 nucleotide sequence: TGTGCCAGCAGTGACCCAAGCTACGAGCAGTACTTC.

This clonotype was observed at least ten times. This chain connects TRBV10-2 to TRBJ2-1; the D is unclear. CDR1 is WSHSY and CDR2 is SAAADI in the germline V gene. V lost 4 bases, J lost 1 base, and 8 bases lay in between. CDR3 length equals 14 residues. The CDR3 loop reads CASSAASSYNEQFF. The CDR3 DNA reads TGCGCCAGCAGTGCCGCTAGTTCCTACAATGAGCAGTTCTTC.

This clonotype was detected a few times. The gene calls are TRBV18 and TRBJ2-6; D is perhaps TRBD1 (6 bases). The V and J ends lost 3 bases and 1 base respectively, with 10 bases between them. CDR1 KGHSH and CDR2 LQKENI come from the germline V gene. CDR3 length: 16 amino acids. CDR3 sequence: CASSPRGDSGANVLTF. The CDR3 region has the DNA TGTGCCAGCTCACCCAGGGGCGATTCTGGGGCCAACGTCCTGACTTTC. The full variable domain, in which reference TRBV18 and TRBJ2-6 provide the parts outside the CDR3, is NAGVMQNPRHLVRRRGQEARLRCSPMKGHSHVYWYRQLPEEGLKFMVYLQKENIIDESGMPKERFSAEFPKEGPSILRIQQVVRGDSAAYFCASSPRGDSGANVLTFGAGSRLTVL.

This clonotype was observed a few times. The chain recombines TRBV3-1 with TRBJ2-2, with D perhaps TRBD1 (7 bases). Germline CDR1 is LGHDT and CDR2 is YNNKEL (reference sequence). The V and J ends lost 0 bases and 4 bases respectively, with 12 bases between them. This CDR3 comprises 16 residues. DNA of the CDR3: TGTGCCAGCAGCCAAGAAGGCAGGGGGGTCACCGGGGAGCTGTTTTTT. This encodes CASSQEGRGVTGELFF.

This clonotype turned up a few times. V gene TRBV7-2 combines with J gene TRBJ2-1; D is ambiguous. Trimming cost V 0 bases and J 6 bases, with 9 bases left between them. The germline gives CDR1 SGHTA, CDR2 FQGNSA. The CDR3 has 14 amino acids. DNA for the CDR3: TGTGCCAGCAGCTTAGCCAGAACTGTCAATGAGCAGTTCTTC. Translated: CASSLARTVNEQFF.

This clonotype was seen repeatedly, ten times or more. CDR3 region: CARSSGGAGLLETQYF. CDR3 bases: TGTGCCCGCTCTAGCGGGGGGGCCGGTTTGTTAGAGACCCAGTACTTC. V is TRBV27 and J is TRBJ2-5, with 12 bases lining up with TRBD2. The CDR3 extends over 16 amino acids. The J segment lost 4 bases and the V segment lost 11 bases, leaving 14 bases of the junction unmatched. Germline-derived CDR1 and CDR2 are MNHEY and SMNVEV (reference sequence).

This clonotype came up a few times. The chain links TRBV28 to TRBJ2-5, with 13 bases lining up with TRBD2. V dropped 6 bases and J dropped 1; count of bases not matched to a gene: 5. The CDR3 is made up of 16 amino acids. Germline V CDR1 and CDR2: MDHEN, SYDVKM. The CDR3: CASSGLAGAFQETQYF. The CDR3 DNA follows: TGTGCCAGCAGCGGACTAGCGGGGGCATTCCAAGAGACCCAGTACTTC.